A single sample is the source of the 27 T cell receptor beta chains below, sequenced in a study of shared clonotypes between healthy human individuals. The naive CD8 population came from CD45RO-negative cells selected for CCR7, without terminally differentiated effector memory CD45RA+ cells. Only in-frame clones appear in the TCRdb table, and some are missing; sequencing was by immunoSEQ multiplex PCR. This table has hundreds of thousands of clones, 90% to 97% appearing once. Sequenced material: naive CD8+ T cells sorted from blood. Every receptor here comes from a woman in her thirties in good health.

The CDR3 sequence: CASSDLSVEQFF. The CDR3 DNA sequence: TGTGCCAGCAGTGACCTATCGGTTGAGCAGTTCTTC. This sequence joins TRBV25-1 and TRBJ2-1, with D unresolved. Germline assignment: CDR1 MGHDK and CDR2 SYGVNS. Trimming cost V 3 bases and J 9 bases, with 9 bases left between them. The CDR3 is 12 amino acids.

V is TRBV15 and J is TRBJ1-2, with 10 nucleotides matching TRBD1. CDR3 length: 19 residues. Germline CDR1 is LNHNV and CDR2 is YYDKDF (reference sequence). The ends lost 2 bases at V and 2 bases at J; junction bases unmatched: 14. The CDR3 DNA reads as TGTGCCACCAGCAGAAACCCCGGGACAGGGGAGAAACCGAACTATGGCTACACCTTC. Translated, it gives CATSRNPGTGEKPNYGYTF.

V usage is TRBV4-1 and J usage is TRBJ2-3, with TRBD2 as a possible D gene (6 bases). V lost 3 bases, J lost 7 bases, and 26 bases lay in between. Per the germline V gene, CDR1 is MGHRA and CDR2 is YSYEKL. CDR3 size: 18 residues. The CDR3 bases are TGCGCCAGCAGCCAGCAATCGACGGTGTACGGAGGGGCCAATACGCAGTATTTT. Translated: CASSQQSTVYGGANTQYF.

The gene calls are TRBV7-9 and TRBJ2-2; D perhaps matches TRBD1 (6 bases). Trimming left V 8 bases short and J 5 bases short, with 27 bases between. Germline-derived CDR1 and CDR2 are SEHNR and FQNEAQ (reference sequence). The CDR3 sequence is 18 residues long. CDR3 sequence: CASELPETGTRRTGELFF. The DNA of the CDR3 is TGTGCCAGCGAACTACCCGAGACCGGGACACGACGGACCGGGGAGCTGTTTTTT.

The chain has TRBV28 and TRBJ1-1; D uncertain. Between the trimmed V and J ends, which lost 8 bases and 5 bases, there was a span of 6 bases. CDR1 is MDHEN and CDR2 is SYDVKM in the germline V gene. The CDR3 runs 10 residues. CDR3 in amino acids: CASGLTEAFF. The CDR3 nucleotides are TGTGCCAGCGGGTTGACTGAAGCTTTCTTT.

This chain links TRBV28 with TRBJ1-1, with no clear D. Germline-derived CDR1 and CDR2 are MDHEN and SYDVKM. Trimming cost V 5 bases and J 3 bases, with 4 bases left between them. CDR3 length: 11 amino acids. Here the CDR3 DNA reads TGTGCCAGCAGTGCGGACACTGAAGCTTTCTTT. Translation: CASSADTEAFF.

The chain uses TRBV7-9 and TRBJ2-7; 8 bases are shared with TRBD1. Germline V gene lookup returns CDR1 SEHNR and CDR2 FQNEAQ (reference sequence). The CDR3 consists of 16 residues. With V trimmed by 5 bases and J by 6 bases, 15 bases remained unmatched. CDR3 coding DNA: TGTGCCAGCAGCCAAGTCGGCAGGGGGCGCGGAGGCGAGCAGTACTTC. Translation gives CASSQVGRGRGGEQYF. Based on the CDR3 plus reference TRBV7-9 and TRBJ2-7, the full variable domain is DTGVSQNPRHKITKRGQNVTFRCDPISEHNRLYWYRQTLGQGPEFLTYFQNEAQLEKSRLLSDRFSAERPKGSFSTLEIQRTEQGDSAMYLCASSQVGRGRGGEQYFGPGTRLTVT.

The CDR3 loop reads CASTQIMNTEAFF. The CDR3 region has the DNA TGTGCCAGCACCCAAATAATGAACACTGAAGCTTTCTTT. The V gene is TRBV9, the J gene TRBJ1-1, with D uncertain. V gave up 6 bases and J gave up 0 bases, with 9 bases separating them. The length of the CDR3 is 13 residues. Germline-derived CDR1 and CDR2 are SGDLS and YYNGEE.

This rearrangement joins TRBV6-1 to TRBJ1-1, with D possibly being TRBD1 (5 bases). V was trimmed by 6 bases and J by 7 bases, leaving 9 bases between them. This CDR3 has 11 amino acids. Germline assignment: CDR1 MNHNS and CDR2 SASEGT. DNA for the CDR3: TGTGCCAGCAGCTGGGGGAGTGAAGCTTTCTTT. Residues: CASSWGSEAFF.

This chain joins TRBV28 and TRBJ2-7, with 8 bases lining up with TRBD2. The CDR3 has 14 amino acids. The J segment lost 5 bases and the V segment lost 2 bases, leaving 5 bases of the junction unmatched. Germline values: CDR1 MDHEN, CDR2 SYDVKM. The CDR3 protein is CASSLAGGGNEQYF. The CDR3 region has the DNA TGTGCCAGCAGTTTAGCGGGAGGAGGGAACGAGCAGTACTTC.

This CDR3 reads CATKPKSSYEQYF. DNA of the CDR3: TGTGCCACCAAACCCAAAAGCTCCTACGAGCAGTACTTC. The rearrangement uses TRBV2 and TRBJ2-7, with unresolved D. V lost 10 bases and J 0 bases, leaving 13 bases between the germline ends. The CDR3 runs 13 residues. Looked up from germline, CDR1 is SNHLY and CDR2 is FYNNEI.

The V call is TRBV30, the J call TRBJ2-7; tentative D call: TRBD2 (6 bases). The CDR3 spans 13 residues. Trimming removed 7 bases at V and 6 bases at J, with 19 bases between. Germline V gene sequence: CDR1 GTSNPN, CDR2 SVGIG (reference sequence). The CDR3 loop is CALKSGSFSEQYF. The CDR3 nucleotides are TGTGCCTTAAAAAGCGGGTCTTTCTCCGAGCAGTACTTC.

This clone was found once. The chain uses TRBV5-6 and TRBJ1-1; the D is unclear. The ends were cut back, 4 bases at V and 2 bases at J, with 9 bases in the middle. CDR1 and CDR2 (germline): SGHDT, YYEEEE. This CDR3 contains 13 residues. The CDR3 region is CASSAGSNTEAFF. Here the CDR3 DNA reads TGTGCCAGCAGCGCCGGGAGCAACACTGAAGCTTTCTTT.

The chain links TRBV27 to TRBJ1-5; D is unclear. Trimming stripped 11 bases from V and 0 bases from J, with 14 bases between. The CDR3 contains 14 residues. Germline V CDR1 and CDR2: MNHEY, SMNVEV (reference sequence). The CDR3, as DNA: TGTGCCCTCGGCGGGGAGGTTAGCAATCAGCCCCAGCATTTT. Translation: CALGGEVSNQPQHF.

The sample holds one count of this clone. The chain combines TRBV9 with TRBJ2-2, with 7 nucleotides matching TRBD2. The CDR3 is made up of 15 amino acids. V trimming: 0 bases; J trimming: 7 bases; junction bases outside the gene matches: 6. Per the germline V gene, CDR1 is SGDLS and CDR2 is YYNGEE. The CDR3 sequence: CASSVARLAGGELFF. CDR3 sequence (DNA): TGTGCCAGCAGCGTAGCGCGACTAGCTGGCGGGGAGCTGTTTTTT.

V is TRBV30 and J is TRBJ1-1; maybe TRBD1 (5 bases). V gave up 3 bases and J gave up 1 base, with 12 bases separating them. This CDR3 is built from 14 residues. The germline V gene encodes CDR1 GTSNPN and CDR2 SVGIG (reference sequence). The CDR3 nucleotides are TGTGCCTGGAGCCTAGGGGTCGGGAACACTGAAGCTTTCTTT. This sequence encodes CAWSLGVGNTEAFF.

The chain carries TRBV11-2 and TRBJ2-5, with 7 bases lining up with TRBD1. With 1 base clipped from V and 7 bases from J, the junction kept 12 bases outside the gene matches. Germline V gene sequence: CDR1 SGHAT, CDR2 FQNNGV. CDR3 length: 16 residues. CDR3 sequence: CASSLGRYGTVGTQYF. The CDR3 DNA follows: TGTGCCAGCAGCTTAGGCCGGTACGGGACAGTGGGGACCCAGTACTTC.

This clone was seen just once. J is TRBJ2-5 and V is TRBV19; 7 bases match TRBD2. The assigned J gene may be wrong: the sequence end matches TRBJ2-7 better. The CDR3 contains 17 residues. Germline assignment: CDR1 LNHDA and CDR2 SQIVND (reference sequence). The CDR3 here is CASSIVGSSTSIIEQYF. The DNA of the CDR3 is TGTGCCAGTAGTATAGTGGGATCCTCGACTAGCATCATCGAGCAGTACTTC.

The chain uses TRBV4-1 and TRBJ2-7; 11 bases align to TRBD2. V lost 4 bases to trimming and J lost 2 bases; unmatched junction nucleotides: 7. Germline loops: CDR1 MGHRA, CDR2 YSYEKL. The CDR3 runs to 16 residues. CDR3 region: CASSRLAGGLTYEQYF. The CDR3 DNA sequence: TGCGCCAGCAGCCGATTAGCGGGAGGGCTGACCTACGAGCAGTACTTC.

This clone showed up just a few times. The rearrangement links TRBV4-1 to TRBJ1-5; D call uncertain. V was cut by 1 base and J by 3 bases, with 4 bases left in between. This CDR3 has 13 residues. Per the germline V gene, CDR1 is MGHRA and CDR2 is YSYEKL. CDR3 region: CASSQGANQPQHF. In DNA, the CDR3 is TGCGCCAGCAGCCAAGGCGCCAATCAGCCCCAGCATTTT.

The chain is built from TRBV6-5 and TRBJ2-7; 11 bases align to TRBD1. This CDR3 contains 15 residues. The trim removed 6 bases at V and 0 bases at J, leaving 4 bases unmatched. Looked up from germline, CDR1 is MNHEY and CDR2 is SVGAGI. The CDR3 protein is CASSHGTGGSYEQYF. In DNA, the CDR3 is TGTGCCAGCAGCCACGGGACAGGGGGCTCCTACGAGCAGTACTTC.

Only a few counts were recorded for this clone. The rearrangement joins TRBV13 to TRBJ1-1; D gene ambiguous. Trimming shortened V by 1 base and J by 11 bases, and 20 bases separated the two germline ends. Germline assignment: CDR1 PRHDT and CDR2 FYEKMQ (reference sequence). This CDR3 has 15 residues. CDR3 nucleotide sequence: TGTGCCAGCAGCTTAGAGTTGAGGACCGGGGTCGAGGCTTTCTTT. This sequence encodes CASSLELRTGVEAFF.

This rearrangement joins TRBV28 to TRBJ2-2, with D maybe TRBD2 (6 bases). The germline V gene encodes CDR1 MDHEN and CDR2 SYDVKM. Trimming stripped 2 bases from V and 5 bases from J, with 9 bases between. This CDR3 has 14 amino acids. The CDR3 is CASSLLAGTGELFF. In nucleotides, the CDR3 is TGTGCCAGCAGTTTACTCGCGGGGACCGGGGAGCTGTTTTTT. Based on the CDR3 plus reference TRBV28 and TRBJ2-2, the full variable domain is DVKVTQSSRYLVKRTGEKVFLECVQDMDHENMFWYRQDPGLGLRLIYFSYDVKMKEKGDIPEGYSVSREKKERFSLILESASTNQTSMYLCASSLLAGTGELFFGEGSRLTVL.

The chain has TRBV12-5 and TRBJ1-2; tentative D call: TRBD1 (6 bases). The V gene lost 4 bases and the J gene lost 5 bases, with 20 bases spanning the gap. Germline-derived CDR1 and CDR2 are LGHNT and FRNRAP. This CDR3 contains 16 residues. In nucleotides, the CDR3 is TGTGCTAGTGGTTCGGGTCGGGCAGGGGAGTGGTATGGCTACACCTTC. It is translated as CASGSGRAGEWYGYTF.

The chain carries TRBV21-1 and TRBJ2-3. TRBV21-1 is shown as a pseudogene. The CDR3 consists of 15 residues. The CDR3 nucleotides are TGTGCCAGCAGCAAAAGTCACCCACGCACAGATACGCAGTATTTT. Translating gives CASSKSHPRTDTQYF.

This chain connects TRBV29-1 to TRBJ1-2, with D tentatively TRBD1 (6 bases). The CDR3 contains 14 residues. CDR1 is SQVTM and CDR2 is ANQGSEA in the germline V gene. Between the trimmed V and J ends, which lost 2 bases and 7 bases, there was a span of 17 bases. This CDR3 is CSVELTGIQAGYTF. CDR3 DNA: TGCAGCGTTGAACTGACAGGCATCCAAGCTGGCTACACCTTC.

Details on this clone: The sample contains more than one DNA sequence encoding this CDR3. This rearrangement joins TRBV28 to TRBJ1-1; D gene ambiguous. Trimming stripped 3 bases from V and 6 bases from J, with 8 bases between. The CDR3 has 12 residues. From germline, CDR1 is MDHEN and CDR2 SYDVKM. The CDR3 DNA sequence: TGTGCCAGCAGTTTGGGAGGGCCTGAAGCTTTCTTT. Protein product: CASSLGGPEAFF. The full variable domain, its missing parts supplied by reference TRBV28 and TRBJ1-1, is DVKVTQSSRYLVKRTGEKVFLECVQDMDHENMFWYRQDPGLGLRLIYFSYDVKMKEKGDIPEGYSVSREKKERFSLILESASTNQTSMYLCASSLGGPEAFFGQGTRLTVV.